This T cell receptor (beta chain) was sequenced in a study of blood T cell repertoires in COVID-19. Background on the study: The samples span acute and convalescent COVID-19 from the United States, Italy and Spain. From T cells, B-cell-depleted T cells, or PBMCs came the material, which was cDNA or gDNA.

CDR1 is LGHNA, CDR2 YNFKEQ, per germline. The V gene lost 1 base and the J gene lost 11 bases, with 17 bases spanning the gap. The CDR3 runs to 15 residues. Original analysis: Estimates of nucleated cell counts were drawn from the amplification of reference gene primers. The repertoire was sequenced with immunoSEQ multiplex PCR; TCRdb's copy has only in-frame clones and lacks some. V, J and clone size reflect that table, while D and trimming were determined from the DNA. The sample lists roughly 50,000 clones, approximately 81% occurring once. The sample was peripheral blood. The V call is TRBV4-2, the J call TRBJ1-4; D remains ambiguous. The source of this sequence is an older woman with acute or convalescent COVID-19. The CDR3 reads CASSQVRDLLVKLFF. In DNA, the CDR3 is TGTGCCAGCAGCCAAGTTCGCGACCTACTAGTGAAACTGTTTTTT.